This TCR beta chain comes out of a study of T cells in Graves' hyperthyroidism and ophthalmopathy. Study-wide points: Ophthalmopathy cases were set apart from stable hyperthyroidism by a 13 V-J model.

Details on this clonotype: The antigen is unknown.

The CDR3 spans 14 residues. Trimming took off 5 bases at V and 1 base at J, with 12 bases between the two ends. Amplification of TCR beta CDR3 regions used RNA as the template. HTBI primers were employed in a first-round RT-PCR of the TCR CDR3. In TCRdb, the multiplex PCR reads were re-called with MiXCR into one record per CDR3 protein. The table includes nearly 750,000 distinct CDR3 sequences, roughly a third detected once. The sample comprised blood. The sequence was obtained from a woman in her thirties or forties with Graves' hyperthyroidism. J is TRBJ2-7 and V is TRBV12-3 or TRBV12-4; D is perhaps TRBD1 (5 bases). The CDR3 DNA reads TGTGCCAGCAGTCCGACAGCTAGATCCTACGAGCAGTACTTC. It translates to CASSPTARSYEQYF.